This is a list of T cell receptor beta chains from one sample in a study of shared clonotypes between healthy human individuals. The data were produced by immunoSEQ multiplex PCR, yet TCRdb's version contains in-frame clones alone and is incomplete. The data show about 2 million clones, 85% to 95% seen once. Sample: naive CD4+ T cells sorted from blood. Receptor source: a man between 18 and 35 years old in good health. Both conserved end residues are trimmed from each CDR3. Where a row states a size, it is once, few, many or the class of an expanded clone; other rows omit it.

v_call	clone_size	j_call	cdr3_aa
TRBV6-5	-	TRBJ2-3	ASSYSRLADTQY
TRBV30	-	TRBJ2-5	AWHYGWMTGVTRVSETQY
TRBV28	-	TRBJ1-2	ASSHQNYGYT
TRBV6-1	once	TRBJ1-2	ASSASTSNGGYGYT
TRBV7-2	-	TRBJ2-3	ASSLVGGAANTQY
TRBV28	-	TRBJ2-1	ASSPRQGGEQF
TRBV6-5	-	TRBJ2-1	ASSSVPNEQF
TRBV7-6	-	TRBJ2-7	ASSLRLAGPNEQY
TRBV5-1	-	TRBJ2-3	ASSSRLDSDTQY
TRBV2	-	TRBJ2-2	ASSEAATGGGELF
TRBV11-2	-	TRBJ1-4	ASSQGGREGSNEKLF
TRBV2	once	TRBJ1-2	ASSLEGENYGYT
TRBV7-8	-	TRBJ2-7	ASSLNPGTGLYEQY
TRBV10-2	-	TRBJ2-7	ASSESASGSWYEQY
TRBV5-4	-	TRBJ2-2	ASRKDRRAGELF
TRBV30	-	TRBJ1-1	AWSLTQATEAF
TRBV18	-	TRBJ2-7	ASSPTGAGYEQY
TRBV28	-	TRBJ1-2	ASSGGGLSYGYT
TRBV11-3	-	TRBJ2-2	ASSLGLSGEWDTGELF
TRBV11-3	-	TRBJ2-1	ASSLEGGPPYNEQF
TRBV6-5	once	TRBJ2-7	ASSTAGGPYEQY
TRBV6-1	-	TRBJ2-7	ASVAPRGQY
TRBV9	few	TRBJ2-5	ASSVGLGLQETQY
TRBV6-6	-	TRBJ1-6	ASTTPGSPLH
TRBV7-9	-	TRBJ2-5	ASSSLFVAGGDGQETQY
TRBV28	-	TRBJ1-4	ASSFGRLNEKLF
TRBV4-1	-	TRBJ2-3	ASSHGTSGSTDTQY
TRBV6-5	-	TRBJ1-1	ASSPTLNTEAF
TRBV6-6	-	TRBJ2-3	ASSYGSTTDTQY
TRBV12-5	-	TRBJ2-3	ASGLGAGSDTQY
TRBV6-1	-	TRBJ2-5	ASSASWSLKQETQY
TRBV6-6	-	TRBJ1-4	ASRGGTNEKLF
TRBV2	few	TRBJ1-4	ASSQAGAAGEKLF
TRBV5-1	-	TRBJ2-7	ASGNGGGYEQY
TRBV5-1	-	TRBJ2-1	ASSLGQVSNEQF
TRBV28	-	TRBJ1-2	ASSLSVSGYGYT
TRBV6-4	-	TRBJ2-1	ASSDGDLGGNEQF
TRBV29-1	few	TRBJ2-2	SAYGPNTGELF